These 21 T cell receptor beta chains originate from one sample sequenced in a study of blood T cell repertoires in COVID-19. The method was immunoSEQ multiplex PCR; TCRdb's version includes in-frame clones alone and lacks a portion of them. In the table there are approximately 120,000 clones, 69% of which are singletons. Sequencing used peripheral blood. The receptors originated from a woman between 65 and 79 years old with acute or convalescent COVID-19.

The chain couples TRBV9 to TRBJ2-7, with TRBD1 matching over 7 bases. Looked up from germline, CDR1 is SGDLS and CDR2 is YYNGEE. The CDR3 loop spans 14 amino acids. The V and J ends lost 1 base and 3 bases, in that order; junction bases with no gene match: 4. DNA of the CDR3: TGTGCCAGCAGCGTAAGTCACAGGGGCTACGAGCAGTACTTC. Residues: CASSVSHRGYEQYF.

The genes are TRBV3-1 (or the pseudogene TRBV3-2) and TRBJ1-2; D is perhaps TRBD1 (5 bases). Germline V gene lookup returns CDR1 LGHDT and CDR2 YNNKEL (reference sequence). This CDR3 has 13 residues. The V and J ends lost 4 bases and 3 bases respectively, with 9 bases between them. CDR3 nucleotide sequence: TGTGCCAGCAGCCGCGGGACGGACTATGGCTACACCTTC. Amino acids: CASSRGTDYGYTF.

This clone was seen a handful of times. V gene TRBV4-1 combines with J gene TRBJ1-2, with a possible D match to TRBD1 (5 bases). V was shortened by 0 bases and J by 5 bases, with 16 bases between the two germline ends. This CDR3 is built from 16 residues. Per germline, CDR1 MGHRA and CDR2 YSYEKL. The CDR3: CASSQDPQPGTYGYTF. The CDR3 coding sequence is TGCGCCAGCAGCCAAGACCCCCAACCAGGGACTTATGGCTACACCTTC.

This clone was seen more than once but under ten times. This chain uses TRBV20-1 with TRBJ1-1; possibly TRBD1 for D (5 bases). Germline V gene lookup returns CDR1 DFQATT and CDR2 SNEGSKA (reference sequence). The germline V and J ends were trimmed by 6 bases and 0 bases, with 11 bases remaining between them. The CDR3 extends over 13 amino acids. CDR3 DNA: TGCAGTGCCAGTAGGGGCATGAACACTGAAGCTTTCTTT. Protein sequence: CSASRGMNTEAFF.

V and J are TRBV11-3 and TRBJ2-1; D remains unclear. This CDR3 is 14 amino acids long. CDR1 is SGHNT and CDR2 is YENEEA in the germline V gene. V lost 2 bases to trimming and J lost 6 bases, with 11 bases between them. Here the CDR3 reads CASSLQLSSNEQFF. In DNA, the CDR3 is TGTGCCAGCAGCTTACAACTTTCAAGCAATGAGCAGTTCTTC.

The CDR3 here is CASSQSSGRIPYEQYF. The CDR3 region has the DNA TGTGCCAGCAGCCAGTCTAGCGGCCGTATCCCCTACGAGCAGTACTTC. J is TRBJ2-7 and V is TRBV3-1 (or the pseudogene TRBV3-2), with 7 bases aligning to TRBD2. V was pared by 3 bases and J by 2 bases, with 10 bases of the junction left unmatched. Germline values: CDR1 LGHDT, CDR2 YNNKEL (reference sequence). This CDR3 is built from 16 residues.

The J gene is TRBJ2-5, the V gene TRBV6-2 or TRBV6-3; the D is unclear. Germline CDR1 reads MNHEY; CDR2 reads SVGEGT. The CDR3 loop spans 14 amino acids. V was pared by 1 base and J by 0 bases, with 6 bases between. The CDR3 here is CASSYLGNQETQYF. In DNA, the CDR3 is TGTGCCAGCAGTTACTTGGGCAACCAAGAGACCCAGTACTTC.

The chain recombines TRBV10-1 with TRBJ2-5; 14 bases align to TRBD2. The CDR3 consists of 18 residues. Germline V gene lookup returns CDR1 WNHNN and CDR2 SYGVQD (reference sequence). With 6 bases clipped from V and 2 bases from J, the junction kept 11 bases outside the gene matches. The CDR3 coding sequence is TGCGCCAGCAGGCCTAGACTAGCGGGGGGGACAGTACAAGAGACCCAGTACTTC. Its protein is CASRPRLAGGTVQETQYF.

This clone appeared once. This rearrangement joins TRBV11-2 to TRBJ1-4; D is possibly TRBD1 (6 bases). This CDR3 spans 18 amino acids. V gave up 1 base and J gave up 2 bases, with 17 bases separating them. CDR1 SGHAT and CDR2 FQNNGV come from the germline V gene. Here the CDR3 reads CASSLGRQARGTNEKLFF. The CDR3 DNA reads TGTGCCAGCAGCTTAGGCCGACAGGCGCGGGGGACTAATGAAAAACTGTTTTTT.

The gene calls are TRBV10-1 and TRBJ1-1, with a tentative D call TRBD1 (5 bases). Germline CDR1 WNHNN, CDR2 SYGVQD (reference sequence). The germline V and J ends were trimmed by 0 bases and 4 bases, with 9 bases remaining between them. CDR3 length: 14 residues. CDR3 sequence (DNA): TGCGCCAGCAGTGAGTCGAAAGGGGCCACTGAAGCTTTCTTT. It yields the protein CASSESKGATEAFF.

The J gene is TRBJ2-1, the V gene TRBV21-1; the table's TRBD2 call for D was not verified on the DNA. TRBV21-1 is tagged as a pseudogene. The CDR3 runs to 15 residues. For the CDR3, the DNA is TGTGCCAGCAGCAAATTACGGGACTGGTACAATGAGCAGTTCTTC. As protein: CASSKLRDWYNEQFF.

A few counts support this clone. The chain is built from TRBV7-9 and TRBJ2-3; perhaps TRBD2 as D (5 bases). The CDR3 has 14 residues. Germline V CDR1 and CDR2: SEHNR, FQNEAQ (reference sequence). V lost 8 bases and J 3 bases, leaving 15 bases between the germline ends. CDR3 amino acids: CASLFEGVTDTQYF. The DNA of the CDR3 is TGTGCCAGCCTCTTTGAGGGAGTAACAGATACGCAGTATTTT.

The V call is TRBV5-4, the J call TRBJ2-1; 8 bases are shared with TRBD1. This CDR3 region has 13 residues. Germline lookup yields CDR1 SGHNT and CDR2 YYREEE (reference sequence). Trimming removed 3 bases from V and 8 bases from J; junction bases left unmatched: 4. This CDR3 is CASSSGQGDEQFF. CDR3 in DNA: TGTGCCAGCAGCTCCGGACAGGGCGATGAGCAGTTCTTC.

V is TRBV7-9 and J is TRBJ2-5; D might be TRBD2 (6 bases). CDR1 is SEHNR and CDR2 is FQNEAQ in the germline V gene (reference sequence). V lost 6 bases and J 5 bases, leaving 10 bases between the germline ends. This CDR3 comprises 12 residues. The CDR3 nucleotides read TGTGCCAGCAGGGAGGGTTTCGAGACCCAGTACTTC. Translated: CASREGFETQYF.

The gene calls are TRBV5-6 and TRBJ1-3, with TRBD1 matching over 8 bases. The CDR3 covers 15 residues. J lost 2 bases, V lost 0 bases, and 1 base had no gene match. Germline CDR1 is SGHDT and CDR2 is YYEEEE. The CDR3 is CASSLDRGTGNTIYF. The CDR3 DNA reads TGTGCCAGCAGCTTGGACAGGGGGACTGGAAACACCATATATTTT.

In its sample, this clone was seen a few times. This chain joins TRBV18 and TRBJ1-2; a weak D match, TRBD1 (5 bases). This CDR3 has 13 residues. Germline assignment: CDR1 KGHSH and CDR2 LQKENI. Trimming removed 2 bases from V and 8 bases from J, with 12 bases in between. This chain's CDR3 is CASSPDAGKGYTF. The CDR3 coding sequence is TGTGCCAGCTCACCAGACGCAGGGAAGGGCTACACCTTC.

The rearrangement joins TRBV14 to TRBJ2-1, with TRBD2 matching over 8 bases. Germline V gives CDR1 SGHDN, CDR2 FVKESK. V gave up 5 bases and J gave up 4 bases; unmatched junction bases: 10. CDR3 length: 16 residues. Here the CDR3 DNA reads TGTGCCAGCAGCTACGCCGGGACTAGGGGATACAATGAGCAGTTCTTC. Translated: CASSYAGTRGYNEQFF.

For the CDR3, the DNA is TGCAGCGTTGAACAGGGACAGGGCACAGATACGCAGTATTTT. Amino acids: CSVEQGQGTDTQYF. The chain employs TRBV29-1 and TRBJ2-3; 8 bases match TRBD1. J gave up 1 base and V 2 bases, and 2 bases lay outside the gene matches. The CDR3 is 14 amino acids. Germline CDR1 reads SQVTM; CDR2 reads ANQGSEA.

This clone occurred a few times. The chain couples TRBV6-5 to TRBJ1-5; D gene uncertain. With 8 bases removed from V and 0 bases from J, the gap between germline ends came to 11 bases. Germline CDR1 is MNHEY and CDR2 is SVGAGI. There are 14 residues in the CDR3. DNA for the CDR3: TGTGCCAGCCAGAGCGGCCATAGCAATCAGCCCCAGCATTTT. Its protein product is CASQSGHSNQPQHF.

This sequence joins TRBV3-1 (or the pseudogene TRBV3-2) and TRBJ1-1; D gene uncertain. V was clipped by 2 bases and J by 1 base, with 8 bases between them. This CDR3 comprises 14 residues. The germline gives CDR1 LGHDT, CDR2 YNNKEL (reference sequence). CDR3 bases: TGTGCCAGCAGCCAAAGGGAGTGGAACACTGAAGCTTTCTTT. It specifies CASSQREWNTEAFF.

The chain has TRBV5-4 and TRBJ2-1; TRBD2 agrees at 9 bases. V gave up 3 bases and J gave up 8 bases; unmatched junction bases: 12. Germline assignment: CDR1 SGHNT and CDR2 YYREEE (reference sequence). The CDR3 loop spans 16 amino acids. The CDR3 bases are TGTGCCAGCAGCTCAATTGGTCGGGCTAGCGGGGATGAGCAGTTCTTC. It translates to CASSSIGRASGDEQFF.